Listed below are T cell receptor beta chains from one sample, sequenced in a study of blood T cell repertoires in COVID-19. Assay: immunoSEQ multiplex PCR; the TCRdb copy retains only in-frame clones and omits some. The table has hundreds of thousands of clones, about nine tenths seen once. Sequencing was carried out using peripheral blood. The receptors were gathered from a woman aged 25-40 years with active or convalescent COVID-19. Each CDR3 is given with its conserved first and last residue. The D gene is left open where the match is weak. Only part of the rows carry a size: once, few, many, or a class if the clone is expanded.

j_call: TRBJ1-3; clone_size: -; v_call: TRBV6-1; d_call: -; cdr3_nt: TGTGCCAGCAGTGAGGGTCGACAGGTTTATAACACCATATATTTT; cdr3_aa: CASSEGRQVYNTIYF
j_call: TRBJ2-1; clone_size: -; v_call: TRBV9; d_call: TRBD2; cdr3_nt: TGTGCCAGCAGCGCCGGTCGCCTAGCGGGGGTTAATGAGCAGTTCTTC; cdr3_aa: CASSAGRLAGVNEQFF
j_call: TRBJ2-7; clone_size: -; v_call: TRBV10-3; d_call: -; cdr3_nt: TGTGCCATCAGTGAGTCAGAGGGACTCTCCTACGAGCAGTACTTC; cdr3_aa: CAISESEGLSYEQYF
j_call: TRBJ2-5; clone_size: -; v_call: TRBV5-1; d_call: TRBD2; cdr3_nt: TGCGCCAGCAGTGCGGGCGGGAGGTTGGAGACCCAGTACTTC; cdr3_aa: CASSAGGRLETQYF
j_call: TRBJ2-3; clone_size: -; v_call: TRBV6-4; d_call: TRBD2; cdr3_nt: TGTGCCAGCAGTGAACTAGCGGGGGGGCAGTCAGATACGCAGTATTTT; cdr3_aa: CASSELAGGQSDTQYF
j_call: TRBJ1-4; clone_size: many; v_call: TRBV7-9; d_call: TRBD1; cdr3_nt: TGTGCCAGCAGCGACGGGGGACAGGGGGCGTTCGGAGAAAAACTGTTTTTT; cdr3_aa: CASSDGGQGAFGEKLFF
j_call: TRBJ2-1; clone_size: -; v_call: TRBV11-2; d_call: TRBD2; cdr3_nt: TGTGCCAGCAGCTCAATCAGAGGACTAGCGGGAGTCAATGAGCAGTTCTTC; cdr3_aa: CASSSIRGLAGVNEQFF
j_call: TRBJ1-1; clone_size: -; v_call: TRBV4-1; d_call: TRBD1; cdr3_nt: TGCGCCAGCAGCCTACAGGGGGACACTGAAGCTTTCTTT; cdr3_aa: CASSLQGDTEAFF
j_call: TRBJ1-2; clone_size: -; v_call: TRBV9; d_call: -; cdr3_nt: TGTGCCAGCAGCCCGCAAACCTCCGGGAAAGGCTACACCTTC; cdr3_aa: CASSPQTSGKGYTF
j_call: TRBJ2-1; clone_size: -; v_call: TRBV14; d_call: TRBD2; cdr3_nt: TGTGCCAGCAGCCGAGGGACTAGCGGATCTCAGTTCTTC; cdr3_aa: CASSRGTSGSQFF
j_call: TRBJ1-1; clone_size: -; v_call: TRBV3-1/TRBV3-2; d_call: -; cdr3_nt: TGTGCCAGCAGCCAACAGGGCGTTGGAACTGAAGCTTTCTTT; cdr3_aa: CASSQQGVGTEAFF
j_call: TRBJ2-3; clone_size: -; v_call: TRBV9; d_call: -; cdr3_nt: TGTGCCAGCAGCGTAGGCAGCTCCCGGAGGTGGAGCACAGATACGCAGTATTTT; cdr3_aa: CASSVGSSRRWSTDTQYF
j_call: TRBJ2-7; clone_size: -; v_call: TRBV6-1; d_call: TRBD2; cdr3_nt: TGTGCCAGCAGTGAAAGGCCTGGCGGGAGCCACGAGCAGTACTTC; cdr3_aa: CASSERPGGSHEQYF
j_call: TRBJ1-5; clone_size: -; v_call: TRBV30; d_call: -; cdr3_nt: TGTGCCTGTTTAATTAGGGGAAGGAGCAATCAGCCCCAGCATTTT; cdr3_aa: CACLIRGRSNQPQHF
j_call: TRBJ2-7; clone_size: once; v_call: TRBV19; d_call: -; cdr3_nt: TGTGCCAGTAGTCCCGACGCGGGCCGAGCCTACGAGCAGTACTTC; cdr3_aa: CASSPDAGRAYEQYF
j_call: TRBJ1-6; clone_size: -; v_call: TRBV5-6; d_call: TRBD1; cdr3_nt: TGTGCCAGCAGCTTGGCAGACAGGGGGAGTTGGGATTCACCCCTCCACTTT; cdr3_aa: CASSLADRGSWDSPLHF
j_call: TRBJ1-5; clone_size: few; v_call: TRBV6-6; d_call: -; cdr3_nt: TGTGCCAGCAGTTACCCCGCAGGGAGGGACCAGCCCCAGCATTTT; cdr3_aa: CASSYPAGRDQPQHF
j_call: TRBJ1-6; clone_size: -; v_call: TRBV21-1; d_call: -; cdr3_nt: TGTGCCAGCAGCAAAGTAGAGGGCCGGAGCAAACCCCTCCACTTT; cdr3_aa: CASSKVEGRSKPLHF
j_call: TRBJ2-1; clone_size: -; v_call: TRBV3-1/TRBV3-2; d_call: -; cdr3_nt: TGTGCCAGCAGCCCCACAGATTTCTCCTACAATGAGCAGTTCTTC; cdr3_aa: CASSPTDFSYNEQFF
j_call: TRBJ1-1; clone_size: -; v_call: TRBV24-1; d_call: -; cdr3_nt: TGTGCCACCAGTGTACAAATGATGAACACTGAAGCTTTCTTT; cdr3_aa: CATSVQMMNTEAFF
j_call: TRBJ2-7; clone_size: once; v_call: TRBV14; d_call: -; cdr3_nt: TGTGCCAGCAGCCACCCCCAGAGGGAGTACGAGCAGTACTTC; cdr3_aa: CASSHPQREYEQYF
j_call: TRBJ1-5; clone_size: -; v_call: TRBV5-6; d_call: -; cdr3_nt: TGTGCCAGCAGCCGAGACTCCAATCAGCCCCAGCATTTT; cdr3_aa: CASSRDSNQPQHF
j_call: TRBJ2-5; clone_size: -; v_call: TRBV2; d_call: TRBD1; cdr3_nt: TGTGCCAGCAAGAGGGGGCTCCAAGAGACCCAGTACTTC; cdr3_aa: CASKRGLQETQYF
j_call: TRBJ2-2; clone_size: few; v_call: TRBV2; d_call: TRBD1; cdr3_nt: TGTGCCAGCAATTACCCGGGGACAGGGGGTCTGAACACCGGGGAGCTGTTTTTT; cdr3_aa: CASNYPGTGGLNTGELFF
j_call: TRBJ1-2; clone_size: -; v_call: TRBV2; d_call: TRBD1; cdr3_nt: TGTGCCAGCAGCCGGGACAGGACAGCTAACTATGGCTACACCTTC; cdr3_aa: CASSRDRTANYGYTF
j_call: TRBJ2-1; clone_size: -; v_call: TRBV11-2; d_call: TRBD2; cdr3_nt: TGTGCCAGCAGCTTAACCGGGACTAGCGGGTTCTACTACAATGAGCAGTTCTTC; cdr3_aa: CASSLTGTSGFYYNEQFF
j_call: TRBJ1-3; clone_size: -; v_call: TRBV18; d_call: TRBD1; cdr3_nt: TGTGCCAGCTCACGGGACAGGGTGAGCTCTGGAAACACCATATATTTT; cdr3_aa: CASSRDRVSSGNTIYF
j_call: TRBJ1-2; clone_size: -; v_call: TRBV27; d_call: -; cdr3_nt: TGTGCCAGCAAACTTAGCGACGGTAACTATGGCTACACCTTC; cdr3_aa: CASKLSDGNYGYTF
j_call: TRBJ1-1; clone_size: -; v_call: TRBV19; d_call: -; cdr3_nt: TGTGCCAGTAGTAGGGCAGCCGAAGCTTTCTTT; cdr3_aa: CASSRAAEAFF
j_call: TRBJ2-3; clone_size: -; v_call: TRBV20-1; d_call: -; cdr3_nt: TGCAGTGCCCTATCCCGAGATACGCAGTATTTT; cdr3_aa: CSALSRDTQYF